The T cell receptor beta chain described here comes from a study of cytomegalovirus exposure and HLA in healthy donors. The study, taken as a whole, reports: The study found most TCR sequences rare, yet found some public TCRs in many donors.

The J segment lost 6 bases and the V segment lost 0 bases, leaving 8 bases of the junction unmatched. The germline V gene encodes CDR1 GTSNPN and CDR2 SVGIG (reference sequence). The CDR3 consists of 15 residues. A remark on this clone: What it binds is unknown.

Repertoires were generated with immunoSEQ multiplex PCR, while TCRdb's copy carries only in-frame clones and drops some. The sample lists about 110,000 clones, around nine tenths occurring once. Sequences were obtained from PBMCs. This sequence originates from a woman younger than 35 in good health and CMV-seronegative. The chain is built from TRBV30 and TRBJ1-3; 7 nucleotides match TRBD1. The CDR3 coding sequence is TGTGCCTGGAGTGTACAGGACAGGAGTCAAAACACCATATATTTT. Translating gives CAWSVQDRSQNTIYF.